Described below is a single TCR beta chain sequence and its context. Antigen specificity is unknown. The data are from a study of T cell responses to AZD1222 COVID-19 vaccine. Whole-study results and caveats: Just a handful of people given AZD1222 tested seropositive at baseline. Two doses of AZD1222 preceded a rise in Spike-specific TCR breadth and depth. The repertoires were collected only after the peak T cell response. White British ancestry dominated among donors, who included more females, and clonal diversity was possibly underestimated.

The assay was immunoSEQ multiplex PCR, and TCRdb's table has in-frame clones only and misses some. The sample carries about 150,000 clones, roughly 90% recorded once. Germline-derived CDR1 and CDR2 are MNHNY and SVGAGI (reference sequence). Trimming shortened V by 6 bases and J by 0 bases, and 17 bases separated the two germline ends. The CDR3 length is 16 residues. The clonotype comes from an adult who received the AZD1222 COVID-19 vaccine. The chain couples TRBV6-6 to TRBJ1-1; D is uncertain. The sample here was peripheral blood, taken 28 days after the second AZD1222 dose. In DNA form, the CDR3 reads TGTGCCAGCAGCCGATCTGGCGGCAGAATGAACACTGAAGCTTTCTTT. Translation: CASSRSGGRMNTEAFF.